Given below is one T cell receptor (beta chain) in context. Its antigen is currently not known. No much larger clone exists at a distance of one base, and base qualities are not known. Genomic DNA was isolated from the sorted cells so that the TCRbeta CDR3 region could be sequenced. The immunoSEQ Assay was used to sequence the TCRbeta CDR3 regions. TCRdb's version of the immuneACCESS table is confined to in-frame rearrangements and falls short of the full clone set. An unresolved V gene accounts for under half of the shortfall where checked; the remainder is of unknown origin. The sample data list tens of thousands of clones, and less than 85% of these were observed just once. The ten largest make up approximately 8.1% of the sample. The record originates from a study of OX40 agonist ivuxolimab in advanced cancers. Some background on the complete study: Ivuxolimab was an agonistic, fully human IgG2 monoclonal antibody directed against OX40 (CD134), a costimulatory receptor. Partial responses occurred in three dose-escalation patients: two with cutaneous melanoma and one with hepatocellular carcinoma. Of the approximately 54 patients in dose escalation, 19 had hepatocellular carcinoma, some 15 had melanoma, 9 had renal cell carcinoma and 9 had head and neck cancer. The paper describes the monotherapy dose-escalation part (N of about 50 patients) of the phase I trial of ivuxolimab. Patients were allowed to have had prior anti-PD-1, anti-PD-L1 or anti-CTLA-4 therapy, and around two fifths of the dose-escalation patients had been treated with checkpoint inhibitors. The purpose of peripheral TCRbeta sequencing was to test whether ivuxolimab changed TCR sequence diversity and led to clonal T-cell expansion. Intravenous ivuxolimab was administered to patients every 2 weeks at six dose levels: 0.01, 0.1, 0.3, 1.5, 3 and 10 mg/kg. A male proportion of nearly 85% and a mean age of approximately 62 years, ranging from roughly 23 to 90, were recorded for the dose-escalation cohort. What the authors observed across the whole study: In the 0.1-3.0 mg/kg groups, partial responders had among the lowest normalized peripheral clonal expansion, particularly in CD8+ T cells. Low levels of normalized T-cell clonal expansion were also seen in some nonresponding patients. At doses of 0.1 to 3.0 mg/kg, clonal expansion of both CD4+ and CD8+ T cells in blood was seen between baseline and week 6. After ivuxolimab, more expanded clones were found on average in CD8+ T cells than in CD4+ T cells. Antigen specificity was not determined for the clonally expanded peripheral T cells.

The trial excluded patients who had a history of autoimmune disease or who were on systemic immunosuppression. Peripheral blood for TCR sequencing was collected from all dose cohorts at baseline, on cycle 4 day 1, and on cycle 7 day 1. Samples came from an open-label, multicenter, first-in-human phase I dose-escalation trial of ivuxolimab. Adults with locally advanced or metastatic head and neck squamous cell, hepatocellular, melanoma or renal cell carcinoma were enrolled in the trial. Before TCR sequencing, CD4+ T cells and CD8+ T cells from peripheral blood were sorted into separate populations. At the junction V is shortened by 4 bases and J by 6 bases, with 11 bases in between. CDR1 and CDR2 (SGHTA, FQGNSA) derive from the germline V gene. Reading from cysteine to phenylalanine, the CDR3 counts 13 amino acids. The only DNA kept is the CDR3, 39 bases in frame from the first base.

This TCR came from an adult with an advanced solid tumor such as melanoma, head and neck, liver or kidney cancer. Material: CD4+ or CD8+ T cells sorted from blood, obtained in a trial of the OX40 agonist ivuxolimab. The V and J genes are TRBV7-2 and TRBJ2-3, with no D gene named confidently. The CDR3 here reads CASSSAPRDTQYF. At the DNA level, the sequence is TGTGCCAGCAGCTCCGCGCCCCGGGATACGCAGTATTTT.